This T cell receptor (beta chain) was identified in a study of spatial heterogeneity in lung cancer (dated by TCRdb to between 2018 and 2021). About the full investigation: The donors were approximately 70 patients from the lung TRACERx cohort who had early-stage, untreated non-small cell lung cancer. Nonsynonymous mutation counts, determined by whole-exome sequencing of tumor tissue, were related to TCR repertoire features. TCR alpha and beta repertoires were quantitatively compared across multiple tumor regions, matched nontumor lung and blood in non-small cell lung cancer. More beta-chain than alpha-chain transcripts were consistently detected, likely reflecting higher beta-chain transcript abundance. Both alpha and beta chains were TCR-sequenced in 200 to 250 tumor regions, 64 matched nontumor lung samples and 55 to 60 PBMC samples obtained at surgery. In the raw uncorrected reads, each unique combination of TCR and UMI appeared more than ten times on average. Follow-up PBMC samples were sequenced whenever available, with a median time to follow-up of approximately 2 years after resection. The investigation overall reported the following: Ubiquitous expanded tumor TCRs were found in blood more often at tumor resection than at routine follow-up. Additional single-cell paired TCR alpha and beta sequencing was considered necessary to confirm, at a functional level, the hypothesis that regional TCRs recognize regional mutations. Comparisons of baseline and follow-up blood repertoires included only 15 or so patients.

The table lists this clonotype with many counts. Its antigen is still unknown. No much larger clonotype is one base removed from it; base qualities were not supplied. The time point label on this specimen signifies: blood at routine non-recurrence follow-up after resection. Whole RNA extracted from tumor and nontumor lung tissue, or from cryopreserved PBMC samples, was used for TCR sequencing without cell sorting. Patients were selected for TCR sequencing only if sufficient RNA was available from at least two tumor regions. The protocol used for the library was 5' RACE. TCRdb shows the sequencer as NextSeq 500. In the TCR library protocol, a unique molecular identifier was attached to each TCR cDNA molecule so that PCR and sequencing errors could be corrected. The original methods were these. Decombinator tools were used for TCR identification, UMI-based error correction and CDR3 extraction. Expanded TCRs were defined as those above a frequency of 2 per 1,000, corresponding to the top 1% of the tumor frequency distribution. Rényi diversity was computed with the R vegan package after subsampling each repertoire 100 times to 5,000 TCRs. CDR3 similarity networks were constructed using string-kernel similarity of amino acid triplets, with links drawn between CDR3s whose pairwise similarity was above 0.82. TCRdb reran the public reads through fastp at Q25 and MiXCR, keeping productive beta chains. Rows matching on CDR3 protein sequence are summarized as one entry with the most common DNA and genes. TCRdb's processing, not the study's, gives the V and J calls here. The sample table lists roughly 30,000 distinct CDR3 sequences, less than 11% of them with a count of one. 28% of the sample lies in the top ten.

The CDR3 spans 14 residues, from the cysteine through the phenylalanine. The read is trimmed to its CDR3 DNA, 42 bases read in frame from base 1. V loses 0 bases, J loses 4 bases, and the germline ends lie 7 bases apart. Sequences SGDLS (CDR1) and YYNGEE (CDR2) are obtained from the germline V gene. The rearrangement joined TRBV9 to TRBJ2-2, with the D gene not confidently named. This sequence originates from a female donor with early-stage non-small cell lung cancer. The starting material was PBMCs, obtained at follow-up. At the DNA level, the sequence is TGTGCCAGCAGCGTAGGTCAGTCCACCGGGGAGCTGTTTTTT. Protein translation: CASSVGQSTGELFF.